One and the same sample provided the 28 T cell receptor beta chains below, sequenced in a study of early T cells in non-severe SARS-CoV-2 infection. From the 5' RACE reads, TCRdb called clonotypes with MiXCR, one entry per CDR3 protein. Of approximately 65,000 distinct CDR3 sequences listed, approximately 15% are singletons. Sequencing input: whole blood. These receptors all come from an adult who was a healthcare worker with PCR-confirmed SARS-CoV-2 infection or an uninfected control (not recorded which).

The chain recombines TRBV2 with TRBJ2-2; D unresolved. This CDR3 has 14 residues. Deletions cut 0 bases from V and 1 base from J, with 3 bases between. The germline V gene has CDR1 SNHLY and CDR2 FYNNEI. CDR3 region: CASSEAGNTGELFF. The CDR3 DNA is TGTGCCAGCAGTGAAGCAGGGAACACCGGGGAGCTGTTTTTT. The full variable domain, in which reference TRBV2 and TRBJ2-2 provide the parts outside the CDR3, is EPEVTQTPSHQVTQMGQEVILRCVPISNHLYFYWYRQILGQKVEFLVSFYNNEISEKSEIFDDQFSVERPDGSNFTLKIRSTKLEDSAMYFCASSEAGNTGELFFGEGSRLTVL.

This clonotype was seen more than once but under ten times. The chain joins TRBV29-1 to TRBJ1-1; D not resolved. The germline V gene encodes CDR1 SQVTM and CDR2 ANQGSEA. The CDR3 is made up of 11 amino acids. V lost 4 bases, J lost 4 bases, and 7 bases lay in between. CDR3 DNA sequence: TGCAGCGTTGGTGGGCCCACTGAAGCTTTCTTT. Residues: CSVGGPTEAFF. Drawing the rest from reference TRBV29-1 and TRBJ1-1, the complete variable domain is SAVISQKPSRDICQRGTSLTIQCQVDSQVTMMFWYRQQPGQSLTLIATANQGSEATYESGFVIDKFPISRPNLTFSTLTVSNMSPEDSSIYLCSVGGPTEAFFGQGTRLTVV.

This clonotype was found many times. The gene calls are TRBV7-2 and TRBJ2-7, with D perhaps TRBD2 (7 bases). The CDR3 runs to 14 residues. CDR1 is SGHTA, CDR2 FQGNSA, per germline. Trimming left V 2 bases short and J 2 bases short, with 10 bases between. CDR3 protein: CASSLWGGPYEQYF. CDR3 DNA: TGTGCCAGCAGCTTATGGGGGGGCCCCTACGAGCAGTACTTC.

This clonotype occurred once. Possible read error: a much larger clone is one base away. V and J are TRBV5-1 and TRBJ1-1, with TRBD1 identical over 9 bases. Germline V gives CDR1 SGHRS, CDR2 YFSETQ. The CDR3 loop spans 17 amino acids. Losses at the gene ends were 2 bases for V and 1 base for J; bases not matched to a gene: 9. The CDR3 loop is CASSFGQGKLWNTEAFF. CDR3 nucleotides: TGCGCCAGCAGCTTCGGACAGGGGAAGTTGTGGAACACTGAAGCTTTCTTT.

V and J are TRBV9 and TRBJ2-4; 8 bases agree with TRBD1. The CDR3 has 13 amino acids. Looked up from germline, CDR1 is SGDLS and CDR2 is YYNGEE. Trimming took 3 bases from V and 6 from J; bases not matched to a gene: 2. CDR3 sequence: CASSGTGINIQYF. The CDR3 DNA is TGTGCCAGCAGCGGGACAGGGATAAACATTCAGTACTTC.

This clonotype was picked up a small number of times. The CDR3 DNA reads TGCAGCGTTGGGAACTATGCCTACGAGCAGTACTTC. This gives the protein CSVGNYAYEQYF. This chain joins TRBV29-1 and TRBJ2-7; no clear D gene. From germline, CDR1 is SQVTM and CDR2 ANQGSEA. CDR3 length: 12 amino acids. Trimming pared 4 bases from V and 2 bases from J, leaving 9 bases between.

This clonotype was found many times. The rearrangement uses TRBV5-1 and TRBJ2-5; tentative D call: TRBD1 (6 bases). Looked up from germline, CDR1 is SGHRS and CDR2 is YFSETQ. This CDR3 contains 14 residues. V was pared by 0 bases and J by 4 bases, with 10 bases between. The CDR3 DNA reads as TGCGCCAGCAGCTTGGCGGACAGAGGAGAGACCCAGTACTTC. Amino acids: CASSLADRGETQYF.

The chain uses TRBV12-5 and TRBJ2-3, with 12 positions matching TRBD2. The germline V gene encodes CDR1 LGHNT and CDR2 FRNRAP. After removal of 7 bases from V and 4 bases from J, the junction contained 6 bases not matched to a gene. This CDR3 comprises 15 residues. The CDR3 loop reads CASAGLAGRADTQYF. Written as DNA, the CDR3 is TGTGCTAGTGCCGGACTAGCGGGGAGAGCAGATACGCAGTATTTT.

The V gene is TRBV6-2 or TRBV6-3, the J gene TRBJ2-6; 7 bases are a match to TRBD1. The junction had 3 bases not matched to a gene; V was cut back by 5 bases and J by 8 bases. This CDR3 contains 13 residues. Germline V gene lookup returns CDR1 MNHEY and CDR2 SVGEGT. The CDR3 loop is CASSRQGTNVLTF. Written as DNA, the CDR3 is TGTGCCAGCAGTCGACAGGGAACCAACGTCCTGACTTTC.

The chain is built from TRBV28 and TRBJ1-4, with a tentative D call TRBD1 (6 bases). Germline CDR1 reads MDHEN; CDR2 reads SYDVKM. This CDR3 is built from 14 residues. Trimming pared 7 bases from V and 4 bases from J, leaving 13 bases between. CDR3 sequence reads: CASTPGGFNEKLFF. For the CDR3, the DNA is TGTGCCAGCACTCCGGGGGGCTTTAATGAAAAACTGTTTTTT.

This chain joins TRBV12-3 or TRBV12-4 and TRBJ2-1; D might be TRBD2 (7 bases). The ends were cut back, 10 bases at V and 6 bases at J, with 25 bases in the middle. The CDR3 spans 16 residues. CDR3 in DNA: TGTGCCACCTCCCAAGGGGGGGGCGGCCTACGCAATGAGCAGTTCTTC. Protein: CATSQGGGGLRNEQFF.

DNA of the CDR3: TGTGCCAGCAGTTACCGCCCGGAAGGGATGAACACTGAAGCTTTCTTT. It codes for CASSYRPEGMNTEAFF. This chain links TRBV6-6 with TRBJ1-1; D not certain. Germline values: CDR1 MNHNY, CDR2 SVGAGI (reference sequence). The CDR3 sequence is 16 residues long. Trimming took off 2 bases at V and 0 bases at J, with 13 bases between the two ends.

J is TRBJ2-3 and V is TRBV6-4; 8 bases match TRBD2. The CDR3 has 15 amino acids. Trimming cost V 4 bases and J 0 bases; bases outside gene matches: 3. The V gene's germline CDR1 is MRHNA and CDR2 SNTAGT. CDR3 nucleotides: TGTGCCAGCAGTGCCCAGCGGGGGAGCACAGATACGCAGTATTTT. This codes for CASSAQRGSTDTQYF.

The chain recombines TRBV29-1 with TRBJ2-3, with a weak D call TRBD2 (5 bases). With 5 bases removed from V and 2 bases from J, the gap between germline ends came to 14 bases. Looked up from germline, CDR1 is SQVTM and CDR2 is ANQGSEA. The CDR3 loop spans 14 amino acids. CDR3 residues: CSVRNIGDTDTQYF. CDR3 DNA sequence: TGCAGCGTTCGGAATATCGGGGACACAGATACGCAGTATTTT.

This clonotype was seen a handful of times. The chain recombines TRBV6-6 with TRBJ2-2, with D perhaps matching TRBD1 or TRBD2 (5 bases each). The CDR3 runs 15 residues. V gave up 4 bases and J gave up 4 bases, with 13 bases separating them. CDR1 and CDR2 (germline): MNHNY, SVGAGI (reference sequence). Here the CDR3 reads CASSFSTGGTGELFF. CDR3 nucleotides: TGTGCCAGCAGTTTCTCGACTGGGGGCACCGGGGAGCTGTTTTTT.

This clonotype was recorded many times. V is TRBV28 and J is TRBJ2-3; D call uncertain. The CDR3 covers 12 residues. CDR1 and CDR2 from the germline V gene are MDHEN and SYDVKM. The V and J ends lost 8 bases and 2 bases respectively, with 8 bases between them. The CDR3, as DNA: TGTGCCAGCTGTCTTCTCACAGATACGCAGTATTTT. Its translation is CASCLLTDTQYF. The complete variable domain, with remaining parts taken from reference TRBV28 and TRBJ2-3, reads DVKVTQSSRYLVKRTGEKVFLECVQDMDHENMFWYRQDPGLGLRLIYFSYDVKMKEKGDIPEGYSVSREKKERFSLILESASTNQTSMYLCASCLLTDTQYFGPGTRLTVL.

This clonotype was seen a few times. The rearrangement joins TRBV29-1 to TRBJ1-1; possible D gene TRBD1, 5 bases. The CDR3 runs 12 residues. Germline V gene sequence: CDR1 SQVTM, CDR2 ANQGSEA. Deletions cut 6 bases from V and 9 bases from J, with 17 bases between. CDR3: CSVPGQGEKAFF. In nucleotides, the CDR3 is TGCAGCGTCCCAGGGCAGGGCGAGAAAGCTTTCTTT.

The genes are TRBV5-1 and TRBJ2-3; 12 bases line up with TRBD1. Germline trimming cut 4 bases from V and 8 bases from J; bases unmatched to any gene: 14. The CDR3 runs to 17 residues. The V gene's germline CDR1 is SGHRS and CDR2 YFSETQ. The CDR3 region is CASSLTAGTGGLGTQYF. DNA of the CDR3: TGCGCCAGCAGCCTCACTGCCGGGACAGGGGGCTTAGGTACGCAGTATTTT.

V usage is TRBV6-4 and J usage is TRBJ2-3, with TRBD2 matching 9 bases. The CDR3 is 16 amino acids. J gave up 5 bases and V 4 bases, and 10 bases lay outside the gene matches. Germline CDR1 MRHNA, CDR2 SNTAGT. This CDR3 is CASSAGIAGDLDTQYF. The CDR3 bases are TGTGCCAGCAGTGCCGGCATAGCGGGGGATTTAGATACGCAGTATTTT.

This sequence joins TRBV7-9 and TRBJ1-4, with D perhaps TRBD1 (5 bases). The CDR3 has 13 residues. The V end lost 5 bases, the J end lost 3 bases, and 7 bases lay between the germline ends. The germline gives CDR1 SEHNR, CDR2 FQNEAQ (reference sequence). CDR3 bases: TGTGCCAGCAGCCAGGGTTCTAATGAAAAACTGTTTTTT. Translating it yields CASSQGSNEKLFF. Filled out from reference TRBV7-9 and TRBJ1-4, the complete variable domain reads DTGVSQNPRHKITKRGQNVTFRCDPISEHNRLYWYRQTLGQGPEFLTYFQNEAQLEKSRLLSDRFSAERPKGSFSTLEIQRTEQGDSAMYLCASSQGSNEKLFFGSGTQLSVL.

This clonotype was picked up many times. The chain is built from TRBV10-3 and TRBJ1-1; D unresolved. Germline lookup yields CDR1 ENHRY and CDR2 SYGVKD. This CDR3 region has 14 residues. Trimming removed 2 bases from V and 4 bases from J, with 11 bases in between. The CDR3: CAISEQGYGTEAFF. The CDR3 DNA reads TGTGCCATCAGTGAGCAAGGGTACGGCACTGAAGCTTTCTTT.

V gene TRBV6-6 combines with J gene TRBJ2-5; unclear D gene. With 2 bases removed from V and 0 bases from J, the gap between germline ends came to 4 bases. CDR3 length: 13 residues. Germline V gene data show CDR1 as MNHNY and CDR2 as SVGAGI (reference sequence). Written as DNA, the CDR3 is TGTGCCAGCAGTTACCTGTACCAAGAGACCCAGTACTTC. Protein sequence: CASSYLYQETQYF.

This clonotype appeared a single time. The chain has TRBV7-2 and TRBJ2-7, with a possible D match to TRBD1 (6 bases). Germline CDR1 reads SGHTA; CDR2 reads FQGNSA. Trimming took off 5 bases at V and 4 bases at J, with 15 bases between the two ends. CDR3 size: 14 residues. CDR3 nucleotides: TGTGCCAGCAGCCGAGGGACAAGAACTTACGAGCAGTACTTC. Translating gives CASSRGTRTYEQYF. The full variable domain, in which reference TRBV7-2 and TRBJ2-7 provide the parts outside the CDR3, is GAGVSQSPSNKVTEKGKDVELRCDPISGHTALYWYRQSLGQGLEFLIYFQGNSAPDKSGLPSDRFSAERTGGSVSTLTIQRTQQEDSAVYLCASSRGTRTYEQYFGPGTRLTVT.

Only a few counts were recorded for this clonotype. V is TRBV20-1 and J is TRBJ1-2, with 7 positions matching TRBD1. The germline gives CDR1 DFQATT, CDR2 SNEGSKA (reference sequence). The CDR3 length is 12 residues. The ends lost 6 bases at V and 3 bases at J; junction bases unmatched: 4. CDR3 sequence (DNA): TGCAGTGCCCGGCAGGGGGACTATGGCTACACCTTC. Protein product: CSARQGDYGYTF.

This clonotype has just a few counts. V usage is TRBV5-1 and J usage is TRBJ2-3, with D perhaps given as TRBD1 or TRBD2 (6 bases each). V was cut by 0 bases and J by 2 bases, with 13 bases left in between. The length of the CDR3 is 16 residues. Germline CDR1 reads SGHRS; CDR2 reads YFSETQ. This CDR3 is CASSLETGAFTDTQYF. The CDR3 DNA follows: TGCGCCAGCAGCTTGGAGACGGGGGCCTTCACAGATACGCAGTATTTT.

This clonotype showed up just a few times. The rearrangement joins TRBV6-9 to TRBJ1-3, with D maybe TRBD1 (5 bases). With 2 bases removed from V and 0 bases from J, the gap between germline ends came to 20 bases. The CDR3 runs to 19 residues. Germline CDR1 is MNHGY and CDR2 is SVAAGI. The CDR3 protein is CASSYPHLDRTYSGNTIYF. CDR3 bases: TGTGCCAGCAGTTATCCCCACCTAGACCGGACATACTCTGGAAACACCATATATTTT.

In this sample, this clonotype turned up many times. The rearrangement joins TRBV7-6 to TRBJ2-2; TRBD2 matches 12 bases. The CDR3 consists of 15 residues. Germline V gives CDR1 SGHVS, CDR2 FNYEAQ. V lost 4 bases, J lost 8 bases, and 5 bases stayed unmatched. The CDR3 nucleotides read TGTGCCAGCAGCTACCGGACTAGCGGGGCGGGGGAGCTGTTTTTT. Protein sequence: CASSYRTSGAGELFF.

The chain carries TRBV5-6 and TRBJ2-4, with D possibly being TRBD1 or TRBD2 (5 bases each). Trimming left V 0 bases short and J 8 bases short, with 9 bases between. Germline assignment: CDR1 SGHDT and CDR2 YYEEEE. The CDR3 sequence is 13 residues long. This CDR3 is CASSLDRGHIQYF. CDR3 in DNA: TGTGCCAGCAGCTTGGATAGGGGACACATTCAGTACTTC.